This T cell receptor beta chain was captured by sequencing in a study of CD8 T cells in ankylosing spondylitis. This clonotype appeared once. Its antigen is undetermined. Study observations and caveats: About 8 highly homologous variants formed a TCR beta motif that appeared characteristic of ankylosing spondylitis blood.

In TCRdb, the 5' RACE reads were re-called with MiXCR into one record per CDR3 protein. The repertoire consists of about 540,000 distinct CDR3 sequences, with roughly 13% occurring once and the leading ten covering under 7.5%. V was clipped by 5 bases and J by 7 bases; unmatched bases: 7. CDR1 is MNHEY and CDR2 is SMNVEV in the germline V gene (reference sequence). This CDR3 is 15 amino acids long. The genes are TRBV27 and TRBJ1-6; 8 positions match TRBD1. The clonotype was recovered from a male donor with ankylosing spondylitis. Sequenced material: blood, either unsorted or a sorted T cell fraction (not recorded which). CDR3 DNA sequence: TGTGCCAGCAGTAATGGACAGGGTGGAAATTCACCCCTCCACTTT. It encodes CASSNGQGGNSPLHF.